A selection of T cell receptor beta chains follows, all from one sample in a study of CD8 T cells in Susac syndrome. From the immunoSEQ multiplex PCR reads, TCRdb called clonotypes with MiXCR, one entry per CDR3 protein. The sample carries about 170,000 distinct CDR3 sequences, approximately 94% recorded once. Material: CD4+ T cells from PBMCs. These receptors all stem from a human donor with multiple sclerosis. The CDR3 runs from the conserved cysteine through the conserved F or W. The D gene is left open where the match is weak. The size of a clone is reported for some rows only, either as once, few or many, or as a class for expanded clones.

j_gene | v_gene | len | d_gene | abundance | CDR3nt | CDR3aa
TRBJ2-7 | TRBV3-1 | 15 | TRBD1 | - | TGTGCCAGCAGCCAGCCGGGACAGGGGGCCTACGAGCAGTACTTC | CASSQPGQGAYEQYF
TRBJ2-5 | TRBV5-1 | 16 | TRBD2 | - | TGCGCCAGCAGCTTGGGGACTAGCGGGGGCCAAGAGACCCAGTACTTC | CASSLGTSGGQETQYF
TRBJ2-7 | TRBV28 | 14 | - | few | TGTGCCAGCAGCCGGACCTTGTCAAACTACGAGCAGTACTTC | CASSRTLSNYEQYF
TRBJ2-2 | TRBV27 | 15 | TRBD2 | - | TGTGCCAGCAGTTTACGGGGGGGAGGGACCGGGGAGCTGTTTTTT | CASSLRGGGTGELFF
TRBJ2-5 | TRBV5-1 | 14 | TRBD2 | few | TGCGCCAGCAGTTCCGGGACTACCAAAGAGACCCAGTACTTC | CASSSGTTKETQYF
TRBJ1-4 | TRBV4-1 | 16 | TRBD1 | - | TGCGCCAGCAGCCCCAGAGACAGGGTGACTAATGAAAAACTGTTTTTT | CASSPRDRVTNEKLFF
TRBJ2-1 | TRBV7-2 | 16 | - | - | TGTGCCAGCAGCCGCCGGGGCGGGGGCCTATACAATGAGCAGTTCTTC | CASSRRGGGLYNEQFF
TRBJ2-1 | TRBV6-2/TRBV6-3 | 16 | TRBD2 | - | TGTGCCAGCAGTAGATCCAGCGGGAGGTCCTACAATGAGCAGTTCTTC | CASSRSSGRSYNEQFF
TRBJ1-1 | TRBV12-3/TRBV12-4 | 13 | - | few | TGTGCCAGCAGAAAGACTGGGATAGGTGAAGCTTTCTTT | CASRKTGIGEAFF
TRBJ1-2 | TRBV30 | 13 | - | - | TGTGCCTGGAGGAGACAGTCTAACTATGGCTACACCTTC | CAWRRQSNYGYTF
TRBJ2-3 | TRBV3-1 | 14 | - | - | TGTGCCAGCAGCCAAGGTCCCAGCACAGATACGCAGTATTTT | CASSQGPSTDTQYF
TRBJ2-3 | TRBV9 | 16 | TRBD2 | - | TGTGCCAGCAGCGTAGGGCGACTAGCGGGCACAGATACGCAGTATTTT | CASSVGRLAGTDTQYF
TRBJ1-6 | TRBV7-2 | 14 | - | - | TGTGCCAGCAGCAACAACAAGGGGGGTTCACCCCTCCACTTT | CASSNNKGGSPLHF
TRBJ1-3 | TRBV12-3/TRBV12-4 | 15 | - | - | TGTGCCAGCAGCCAACATGGGCGCTCTGGAAACACCATATATTTT | CASSQHGRSGNTIYF
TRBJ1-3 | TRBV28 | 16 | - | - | TGTGCCAGCAGTTTTGGACGAGCTCCCTCTGGAAACACCATATATTTT | CASSFGRAPSGNTIYF
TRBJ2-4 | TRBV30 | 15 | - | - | TGTGCCTGGAGACGGGAGCACCTAGCCAAAAACATTCAGTACTTC | CAWRREHLAKNIQYF
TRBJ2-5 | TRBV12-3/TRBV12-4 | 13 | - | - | TGTGCCAGCAGTTTAACAGTCCAAGAGACCCAGTACTTC | CASSLTVQETQYF
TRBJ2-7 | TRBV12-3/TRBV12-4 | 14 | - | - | TGTGCCAGCAGTTTAGCGTCAGGCTCCTACGAGCAGTACTTC | CASSLASGSYEQYF
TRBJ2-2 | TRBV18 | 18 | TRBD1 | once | TGTGCCAGCTCACTCCAGGACAGGGGTTTCGGTATGGCCGGGGAGCTGTTTTTT | CASSLQDRGFGMAGELFF
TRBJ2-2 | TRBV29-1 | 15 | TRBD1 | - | TGCAGCGTTGGGTGGGGACAGCAGAACACCGGGGAGCTGTTTTTT | CSVGWGQQNTGELFF
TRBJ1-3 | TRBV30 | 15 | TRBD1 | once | TGTGCCTGGAGTGCGGGACAGAGCTCTGGAAACACCATATATTTT | CAWSAGQSSGNTIYF
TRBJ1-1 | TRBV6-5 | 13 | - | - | TGTGCCAGCAGTCTCGTAAGTGGCACTGAAGCTTTCTTT | CASSLVSGTEAFF
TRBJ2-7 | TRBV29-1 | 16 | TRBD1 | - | TGCAGCGCCGAGGACAGGGGGCTCCGCCGAGACCACGAGCAGTACTTC | CSAEDRGLRRDHEQYF
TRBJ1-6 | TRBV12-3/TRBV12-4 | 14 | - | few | TGTGCCAGCAGTTTGGGGGGAGGGAATTCACCCCTCCACTTT | CASSLGGGNSPLHF
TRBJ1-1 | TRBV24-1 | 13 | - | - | TGTGCCACATTTTTGATTACGAACACTGAAGCTTTCTTT | CATFLITNTEAFF
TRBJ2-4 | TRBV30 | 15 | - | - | TGTGCCTGGAGTCGGGCGGGATTAGCCAAAAACATTCAGTACTTC | CAWSRAGLAKNIQYF
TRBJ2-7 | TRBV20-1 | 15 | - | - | TGCAGTGCGGAGGGAGGTCGCTCTCAAAACTACGAGCAGTACTTC | CSAEGGRSQNYEQYF
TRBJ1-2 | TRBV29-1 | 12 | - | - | TGCAGCGTTGTTGAGGGTGACTATGGCTACACCTTC | CSVVEGDYGYTF
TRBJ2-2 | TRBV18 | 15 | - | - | TGTGCCAGCTCACCAGGCTTGACTCACACCGGGGAGCTGTTTTTT | CASSPGLTHTGELFF
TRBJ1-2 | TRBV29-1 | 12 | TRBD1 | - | TGCAGCGTTGAGACAGGGGTTTATGGCTACACCTTC | CSVETGVYGYTF
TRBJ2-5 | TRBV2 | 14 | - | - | TGTGCCAGCCATGGGACGCCGACGGGGTCGACCCAGTACTTC | CASHGTPTGSTQYF
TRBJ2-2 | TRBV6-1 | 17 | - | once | TGTGCCAGCAGAATCGGATTTGGGGTGTCGAACACCGGGGAGCTGTTTTTT | CASRIGFGVSNTGELFF